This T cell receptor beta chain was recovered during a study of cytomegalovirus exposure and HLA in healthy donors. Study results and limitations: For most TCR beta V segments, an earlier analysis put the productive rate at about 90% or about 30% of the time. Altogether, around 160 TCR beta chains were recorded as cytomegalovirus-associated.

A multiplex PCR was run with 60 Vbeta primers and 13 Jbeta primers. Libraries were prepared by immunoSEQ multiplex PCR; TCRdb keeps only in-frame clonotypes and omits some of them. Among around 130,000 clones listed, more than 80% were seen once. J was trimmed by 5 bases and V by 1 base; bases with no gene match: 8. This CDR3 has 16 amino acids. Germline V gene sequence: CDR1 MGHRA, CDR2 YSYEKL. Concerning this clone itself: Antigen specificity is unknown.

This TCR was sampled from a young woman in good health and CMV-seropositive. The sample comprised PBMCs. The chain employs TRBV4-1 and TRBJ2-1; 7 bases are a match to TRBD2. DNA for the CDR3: TGCGCCAGCAGCCAAGTGAAGTGGGACTACGACAATGAGCAGTTCTTC. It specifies CASSQVKWDYDNEQFF.